This T cell receptor beta chain was observed in a study of blood T cell repertoires in COVID-19. As for the study in general: The origin of the acute and convalescent COVID-19 samples was the United States, Italy and Spain. PBMCs, B-cell-depleted T cells, or T cells provided the cDNA or gDNA that made up the material.

Unmatched junction bases numbered 7, after V lost 5 bases and J lost 2 bases. The CDR3 is 15 residues long. The V gene's germline CDR1 is SGHVS and CDR2 FNYEAQ. In the source study's methods: Estimated nucleated cell counts came from reference gene primer amplification. Only in-frame clones appear in the TCRdb table, and some are missing; sequencing was by immunoSEQ multiplex PCR. D and trimming were read from the DNA, whereas the V and J calls and clone size are those reported in that table. Of over 120,000 clones listed, 70% to 90% are singletons. The sequence derives from a man between 65 and 79 years old with acute or convalescent COVID-19. Sequencing used peripheral blood. This chain uses TRBV7-6 with TRBJ2-5, with TRBD1 matching 8 bases. The CDR3 nucleotides are TGTGCCAGCAGCCAACTCACAGGGGGACAAGAGACCCAGTACTTC. This encodes CASSQLTGGQETQYF. Supplemented by reference TRBV7-6 and TRBJ2-5, the full variable domain reads GAGVSQSPRYKVTKRGQDVALRCDPISGHVSLYWYRQALGQGPEFLTYFNYEAQQDKSGLPNDRFSAERPEGSISTLTIQRTEQRDSAMYRCASSQLTGGQETQYFGPGTRLLVL.